The 14 T cell receptor beta chains listed next were all sequenced from one sample in a study of T cells in Graves' hyperthyroidism and ophthalmopathy. TCR beta CDR3 sequences were amplified from RNA transcripts. In the first-round RT-PCR of the TCR CDR3, the HTBI primer set was used. In TCRdb, the multiplex PCR reads were re-called with MiXCR into one record per CDR3 protein. The sample contains around 350,000 distinct CDR3 sequences, 25% of which appear only once. Material for sequencing was blood. The receptors derive from a man between 45 and 60 years old with Graves' hyperthyroidism.

The table lists this clonotype with a count of one. The chain is built from TRBV5-5 and TRBJ2-1; D is perhaps TRBD2 (5 bases). CDR3 size: 15 residues. Germline CDR1 is SGHKS and CDR2 is YYEKEE (reference sequence). The germline V and J ends were trimmed by 3 bases and 7 bases, with 17 bases remaining between them. This CDR3 reads CASSWGTFPGNEQFF. CDR3 bases: TGTGCCAGCAGCTGGGGAACCTTCCCGGGGAATGAGCAGTTCTTC.

This clonotype was seen more than once but under ten times. The gene calls are TRBV11-1 and TRBJ2-5; D is undetermined. The germline gives CDR1 SGHAT, CDR2 FQDESV (reference sequence). V lost 4 bases to trimming and J lost 4 bases, with 13 bases between them. This CDR3 is built from 14 residues. CDR3 nucleotide sequence: TGTGCCAGCAGCTCCAACGTGGAAGGAGAGACCCAGTACTTC. As protein: CASSSNVEGETQYF.

Written as DNA, the CDR3 is TGCGCCAGCAGCCCCCACACGGGACAGGGAAACAATCAGCCCCAGCATTTT. Protein product: CASSPHTGQGNNQPQHF. The genes are TRBV5-1 and TRBJ1-5; 9 bases map to TRBD1. V dropped 4 bases and J dropped 3; count of bases not matched to a gene: 11. The CDR3 has 17 amino acids. Germline CDR1 SGHRS, CDR2 YFSETQ.

The chain carries TRBV7-2 and TRBJ2-3; D ambiguous. Trimming took 8 bases from V and 5 from J, leaving 14 bases between them. The CDR3 is 13 residues long. The V gene's germline CDR1 is SGHTA and CDR2 FQGNSA. The CDR3 loop is CASGKQREDTQYF. CDR3 nucleotides: TGTGCCAGCGGAAAACAAAGGGAAGATACGCAGTATTTT.

This clonotype was seen ten or more times. V usage is TRBV7-9 and J usage is TRBJ2-1; D gene ambiguous. The germline V gene encodes CDR1 SEHNR and CDR2 FQNEAQ (reference sequence). This CDR3 contains 12 residues. The V end was cut by 4 bases, the J end by 7 bases, with 8 bases between. In DNA, the CDR3 is TGTGCCAGCAGCTATCGTTGGAATGAGCAGTTCTTC. Its protein is CASSYRWNEQFF.

This chain uses TRBV5-1 with TRBJ2-3; maybe TRBD2 (5 bases). Germline-derived CDR1 and CDR2 are SGHRS and YFSETQ. This CDR3 has 16 amino acids. Trimming removed 4 bases at V and 5 bases at J, with 20 bases between. CDR3 DNA: TGCGCCAGCAGCCCGGACTGGCAGATATCACGAGATACGCAGTATTTT. It specifies CASSPDWQISRDTQYF.

This chain joins TRBV5-6 and TRBJ2-7; D call uncertain. V lost 0 bases to trimming and J lost 5 bases, with 9 bases between them. The CDR3 contains 13 residues. From germline, CDR1 is SGHDT and CDR2 YYEEEE. The CDR3 DNA sequence: TGTGCCAGCAGCTTGGCTAGGGCAGACGAGCAGTACTTC. This encodes CASSLARADEQYF.

This clonotype was recorded a few times. J is TRBJ2-5 and V is TRBV12-3 or TRBV12-4; 13 nucleotides line up with TRBD2. Unmatched junction bases numbered 8, after V lost 5 bases and J lost 5 bases. The CDR3 is 16 amino acids. As DNA, the CDR3 is TGTGCCAGCAGTACCAGACTAGCGGGAGGTGGGGAGACCCAGTACTTC. It codes for CASSTRLAGGGETQYF.

This clonotype appeared many times. This chain joins TRBV2 and TRBJ2-7; 12 nucleotides match TRBD1. Germline CDR1 and CDR2: SNHLY and FYNNEI. Trimming took 6 bases from V and 7 from J; bases not matched to a gene: 4. This CDR3 spans 13 amino acids. CDR3 sequence reads: CASRGTGGREQYF. The CDR3 nucleotides are TGTGCCAGCAGGGGGACAGGGGGCAGGGAGCAGTACTTC.

The chain employs TRBV2 and TRBJ1-5; tentatively, D is TRBD1 (5 bases). The V gene lost 4 bases and the J gene lost 2 bases, with 12 bases spanning the gap. Germline CDR1 reads SNHLY; CDR2 reads FYNNEI. This CDR3 has 15 amino acids. In nucleotides, the CDR3 is TGTGCCAGCAGTGGGGCAGCGGGGGGCAATCAGCCCCAGCATTTT. Residues: CASSGAAGGNQPQHF.

This clonotype was seen only a few times. The chain employs TRBV6-5 and TRBJ2-7, with TRBD2 as a possible D gene (6 bases). Trimming took off 2 bases at V and 2 bases at J, with 13 bases between the two ends. Germline CDR1 and CDR2: MNHEY and SVGAGI. The CDR3 sequence is 15 residues long. In nucleotides, the CDR3 is TGTGCCAGCAGTTACCGGGGACTGAATACCTACGAGCAGTACTTC. It is translated as CASSYRGLNTYEQYF.

The CDR3: CSARVNGPSREQYF. CDR3 nucleotide sequence: TGCAGTGCTAGAGTTAATGGACCTTCCCGGGAGCAGTACTTC. The rearrangement links TRBV20-1 to TRBJ2-7; D not resolved. The CDR3 is made up of 14 amino acids. V was shortened by 1 base and J by 7 bases, with 17 bases between the two germline ends. Germline assignment: CDR1 DFQATT and CDR2 SNEGSKA (reference sequence).

This clonotype has more than one count but fewer than ten. The J gene is TRBJ2-2, the V gene TRBV20-1; 11 nucleotides line up with TRBD2. The junction had 4 bases not matched to a gene; V was cut back by 0 bases and J by 4 bases. CDR3 length: 16 amino acids. CDR1 and CDR2 (germline): DFQATT, SNEGSKA (reference sequence). For the CDR3, the DNA is TGCAGTGCTAGAGATAGCGGGAGGGCCGTCACCGGGGAGCTGTTTTTT. It yields the protein CSARDSGRAVTGELFF.

V and J are TRBV15 and TRBJ2-1; D gene unclear. Germline V lookup: CDR1 LNHNV, CDR2 YYDKDF (reference sequence). With 0 bases removed from V and 4 bases from J, the gap between germline ends came to 13 bases. CDR3 length: 16 residues. The CDR3 loop is CATSRDLLGLYNEQFF. CDR3 nucleotides: TGTGCCACCAGCAGAGATTTGTTGGGTTTATACAATGAGCAGTTCTTC.